This T cell receptor beta chain derives from a study of blood T cell repertoires in COVID-19. Study background: T cells, B-cell-depleted T cells, or PBMCs provided the cDNA or gDNA that served as material.

Seattle-derived patients entered the study during active infection and were followed longitudinally. Method: immunoSEQ multiplex PCR; TCRdb's copy keeps in-frame clones and lacks some. This table holds under 400,000 clones, approximately 89% found once. The germline gives CDR1 LNHDA, CDR2 SQIVND (reference sequence). This CDR3 comprises 12 residues. J lost 6 bases, V lost 9 bases, and 4 bases had no gene match. The sample comprised peripheral blood. The clonotype originates from a woman aged 60-75 years with COVID-19, enrolled during active disease. This sequence joins TRBV19 and TRBJ1-1; TRBD1 aligns across 10 bases. The CDR3 coding sequence is TGTGCCAGCCGGGACAGGGGCCCTGAAGCTTTCTTT. Its translation is CASRDRGPEAFF.